Detailed here is one T cell receptor (beta chain). Its antigen remains unknown. These data originate in a study of cytomegalovirus exposure and HLA in healthy donors. Overall study results and limits: Through in vitro validation, three CMV-associated chains were shown to be specific for CMV antigens.

The V and J ends lost 6 bases and 1 base respectively, with 15 bases between them. The CDR3 extends over 15 amino acids. CDR1 is LNHDA and CDR2 is SQIVND in the germline V gene (reference sequence). Vbeta (60) and Jbeta (13) primers were used in the PCR. Here immunoSEQ multiplex PCR was the method, and the copy in TCRdb shows in-frame clones only, minus some. This sample has roughly 62,000 clones, with over 60% found just once. Sequencing was carried out using PBMCs. The sequence derives from a woman in her twenties or thirties in good health and CMV-seronegative. The chain joins TRBV19 to TRBJ1-1; D remains ambiguous. The CDR3 DNA reads as TGTGCCAGTAGCCCCTCGGGGTGGGGGAACACTGAAGCTTTCTTT. Residues: CASSPSGWGNTEAFF.